The 7 T cell receptor beta chains below come from one sample, sequenced in a study of T cells expressing NK-cell markers. TCRdb reanalyzed the 5' RACE reads and collapses them to one entry per CDR3 protein, without DNA. Reported are some 150,000 distinct CDR3 sequences; the ten largest clones contain over 35%. Material: blood T cells: a sorted CD56 or NKG2C T cell subset, CD4+ or CD8+ T cells, or bulk PBMC T cells (not recorded which). The source of these receptors is a woman aged 50 to 60 in good health.

This chain uses TRBV7-8 with TRBJ2-5; with no DNA, the TCRdb D assignment of TRBD2 cannot be verified. The CDR3 consists of 14 residues. Germline-derived CDR1 and CDR2 are SGHVS and FQNEAQ. The CDR3 sequence is CASSLEGWEETQYF.

The rearrangement uses TRBV19 and TRBJ2-3. CDR1 and CDR2 from the germline V gene are LNHDA and SQIVND (reference sequence). CDR3 length: 13 amino acids. This CDR3 is CASSLTVTDTQYF. Using reference TRBV19 and TRBJ2-3 for the parts outside the CDR3, the full variable domain is DGGITQSPKYLFRKEGQNVTLSCEQNLNHDAMYWYRQDPGQGLRLIYYSQIVNDFQKGDIAEGYSVSREKKESFPLTVTSAQKNPTAFYLCASSLTVTDTQYFGPGTRLTVL.

V is TRBV4-1 and J is TRBJ2-7; TCRdb's assignment of TRBD1 cannot be checked, as there is no DNA. This CDR3 spans 15 amino acids. Per the germline V gene, CDR1 is MGHRA and CDR2 is YSYEKL. Here the CDR3 reads CASSQDWIGNYEQYF.

The genes are TRBV7-8 and TRBJ2-7; TCRdb's D gene call, TRBD1, goes unchecked for lack of DNA. Germline-derived CDR1 and CDR2 are SGHVS and FQNEAQ. This CDR3 spans 17 amino acids. This CDR3 is CASSLERGDRADYEQYF. Using reference TRBV7-8 and TRBJ2-7 for the parts outside the CDR3, the full variable domain is GAGVSQSPRYKVAKRGQDVALRCDPISGHVSLFWYQQALGQGPEFLTYFQNEAQLDKSGLPSDRFFAERPEGSVSTLKIQRTQQEDSAVYLCASSLERGDRADYEQYFGPGTRLTVT.

Considering frequency, this clonotype is medium-sized. CDR3 in amino acids: CASSGWGGYTDTQYF. The V gene is TRBV25-1, the J gene TRBJ2-3; as DNA is missing, the TRBD1 call by TCRdb cannot be tested. Germline CDR1 and CDR2: MGHDK and SYGVNS. The CDR3 contains 15 residues.

The V and J genes are TRBV30 and TRBJ2-1; TCRdb proposes TRBD2, but this gene call is untestable without DNA. The CDR3 sequence is 18 residues long. The germline CDR1 and CDR2 sequences are GTSNPN and SVGIG (reference sequence). This CDR3 reads CAWSVAPPGTSVYNEQFF.

The chain uses TRBV7-2 and TRBJ2-7; TCRdb gives TRBD1 as the D gene, but with no DNA this cannot be confirmed. Germline V lookup: CDR1 SGHTA, CDR2 FQGNSA. The CDR3 has 15 amino acids. The CDR3: CASSLTRDRTYEQYF.